These 12 T cell receptor beta chains were all obtained from the same sample, sequenced in a study of response to subunit inactivated influenza vaccine. In TCRdb, the RT-PCR reads were re-called with MiXCR into one record per CDR3 protein. The sample consists of over 300,000 distinct CDR3 sequences, 21% of them appearing once. The sequenced sample was PBMCs from blood, obtained around 22 months after vaccination. The receptors come from a man between 50 and 75 years old who received an inactivated influenza vaccine.

V gene TRBV6-1 combines with J gene TRBJ2-7; TRBD1 agrees at 8 bases. Germline V gene sequence: CDR1 MNHNS, CDR2 SASEGT. J gave up 5 bases and V 4 bases, and 10 bases lay outside the gene matches. CDR3 length: 15 amino acids. The DNA for the CDR3 is TGTGCCAGCAGTGGCCAGACAGGGGTAAGCCACGAGCAGTACTTC. Amino acid sequence: CASSGQTGVSHEQYF.

This clonotype has more than one count but fewer than ten. The J gene is TRBJ1-2, the V gene TRBV29-1, with 9 positions matching TRBD1. Germline values: CDR1 SQVTM, CDR2 ANQGSEA. V lost 7 bases, J lost 5 bases, and 5 bases stayed unmatched. This CDR3 is 12 amino acids long. CDR3 protein: CSAGTGMYGYTF. The CDR3 DNA follows: TGCAGCGCCGGGACAGGGATGTATGGCTACACCTTC.

This rearrangement joins TRBV2 to TRBJ1-4, with 7 bases matching TRBD1. CDR3 length: 15 amino acids. V gave up 7 bases and J gave up 6 bases; unmatched junction bases: 11. The germline V gene has CDR1 SNHLY and CDR2 FYNNEI. In DNA, the CDR3 is TGTGCCAGCAATCCTCAACAGGGGTCCTATGAAAAACTGTTTTTT. Translated: CASNPQQGSYEKLFF.

The chain carries TRBV7-2 and TRBJ2-2; TRBD2 aligns across 7 bases. The CDR3 spans 15 residues. CDR1 is SGHTA, CDR2 FQGNSA, per germline. The V segment lost 3 bases and the J segment 1 base; nucleotides outside the gene matches: 2. This chain's CDR3 is CASSLTSQNTGELFF. In DNA, the CDR3 is TGTGCCAGCAGCTTGACTAGCCAGAACACCGGGGAGCTGTTTTTT.

The chain links TRBV5-1 to TRBJ1-1; D remains ambiguous. The V end lost 1 base, the J end lost 1 base, and 11 bases lay between the germline ends. CDR1 is SGHRS, CDR2 YFSETQ, per germline. This CDR3 contains 15 residues. CDR3 sequence: CASSLTGSGNTEAFF. For the CDR3, the DNA is TGCGCCAGCAGCTTGACCGGGTCGGGGAACACTGAAGCTTTCTTT.

In this sample, this clonotype turned up a few times. The V gene is TRBV5-1, the J gene TRBJ1-2, with D possibly TRBD1 on 5 matching bases. Trimming took off 4 bases at V and 6 bases at J, with 16 bases between the two ends. The CDR3 has 14 amino acids. Germline values: CDR1 SGHRS, CDR2 YFSETQ. The CDR3 loop is CASSPRWGDDGYTF. In DNA, the CDR3 is TGCGCCAGCAGCCCTCGTTGGGGGGATGATGGCTACACCTTC.

This chain uses TRBV5-6 with TRBJ2-5; D is undetermined. The CDR3 loop spans 14 amino acids. V was pared by 0 bases and J by 10 bases, with 16 bases between. The germline gives CDR1 SGHDT, CDR2 YYEEEE. The CDR3 spells CASSLGTHSRIQYF. DNA of the CDR3: TGTGCCAGCAGCTTGGGGACCCACAGCCGGATCCAGTACTTC.

The table lists this clonotype with a few counts. The gene calls are TRBV10-3 and TRBJ2-2; 14 bases line up with TRBD2. J gave up 3 bases and V 2 bases, and 8 bases lay outside the gene matches. The germline gives CDR1 ENHRY, CDR2 SYGVKD. The CDR3 has 19 residues. This CDR3 is CAISERLAGGPLDTGELFF. The CDR3 coding sequence is TGTGCCATCAGTGAGCGACTAGCGGGAGGGCCGTTGGACACCGGGGAGCTGTTTTTT.

This chain links TRBV6-6 with TRBJ1-1; D might be TRBD1 (5 bases). Germline CDR1 and CDR2: MNHNY and SVGAGI (reference sequence). CDR3 length: 18 amino acids. V lost 0 bases, J lost 3 bases, and 20 bases lay in between. Here the CDR3 DNA reads TGTGCCAGCAGTTACTCTATGGGGCGTCCAAAGGGAGACACTGAAGCTTTCTTT. It translates to CASSYSMGRPKGDTEAFF.

This clonotype was seen ten or more times. The chain combines TRBV7-9 with TRBJ1-2; the D is unclear. Germline CDR1 reads SEHNR; CDR2 reads FQNEAQ (reference sequence). With 5 bases removed from V and 4 bases from J, the gap between germline ends came to 11 bases. This CDR3 spans 13 amino acids. Here the CDR3 DNA reads TGTGCCAGCAGCCGTGGATCCGGCTATGGCTACACCTTC. Its translation is CASSRGSGYGYTF.

This clonotype was seen a handful of times. The chain is built from TRBV7-6 and TRBJ2-3, with TRBD1 matching over 9 bases. Germline-derived CDR1 and CDR2 are SGHVS and FNYEAQ. V was pared by 5 bases and J by 2 bases, with 11 bases of the junction left unmatched. The CDR3 covers 17 residues. CDR3 protein: CASSANPGQGITDTQYF. The CDR3 DNA sequence: TGTGCCAGCAGCGCCAATCCGGGACAGGGTATCACAGATACGCAGTATTTT. Filled out from reference TRBV7-6 and TRBJ2-3, the complete variable domain reads GAGVSQSPRYKVTKRGQDVALRCDPISGHVSLYWYRQALGQGPEFLTYFNYEAQQDKSGLPNDRFSAERPEGSISTLTIQRTEQRDSAMYRCASSANPGQGITDTQYFGPGTRLTVL.

The sample holds one count of this clonotype. V gene TRBV24-1 combines with J gene TRBJ2-2; 8 bases match TRBD2. V gave up 4 bases and J gave up 6 bases; unmatched junction bases: 3. Germline V lookup: CDR1 KGHDR, CDR2 SFDVKD. This CDR3 contains 14 residues. CDR3 region: CATSEVAGSGELFF. DNA of the CDR3: TGTGCCACCAGTGAGGTAGCGGGGTCCGGGGAGCTGTTTTTT.